These 22 T cell receptor beta chains were all obtained from the same sample, sequenced in a study of T cells in Graves' hyperthyroidism and ophthalmopathy. Authors of the study amplified TCR beta CDR3 regions from RNA transcripts. First-round RT-PCR of the TCR CDR3 relied on the HTBI primer set. MiXCR, applied by TCRdb to the multiplex PCR reads, yields one record per CDR3 protein. In the table there are around 800,000 distinct CDR3 sequences, around 38% of which are singletons. The sample was blood. These receptors all come from a man between 18 and 29 years old with Graves' hyperthyroidism.

This clonotype was recorded a few times. V is TRBV7-9 and J is TRBJ2-7, with TRBD1 identical over 8 bases. Germline-derived CDR1 and CDR2 are SEHNR and FQNEAQ (reference sequence). This CDR3 region has 15 residues. The V segment lost 5 bases and the J segment 4 bases; nucleotides outside the gene matches: 10. CDR3 nucleotides: TGTGCCAGCAGCCGAATCACAGGGGGATCGTACGAGCAGTACTTC. It translates to CASSRITGGSYEQYF.

Details on this clonotype: A much more abundant neighbour one base away suggests this may be a read error. The chain has TRBV15 and TRBJ1-1; no firm D call. From germline, CDR1 is LNHNV and CDR2 YYDKDF (reference sequence). The CDR3 totals 13 residues. V shed 0 bases and J shed 6 bases, with 8 bases lying between them. The CDR3 region has the DNA TGTGCCACCAGCAGAGATACCCTACCTGAAGCTTTCTTT. It translates to CATSRDTLPEAFF.

Many counts were recorded for this clonotype. The V gene is TRBV7-8, the J gene TRBJ2-7, with D unclear. Per germline, CDR1 SGHVS and CDR2 FQNEAQ. CDR3 length: 13 residues. Between the trimmed V and J ends, which lost 4 bases and 3 bases, there was a span of 10 bases. CDR3 residues: CASSSRPVYEQYF. CDR3 bases: TGTGCCAGCAGCTCCCGACCAGTCTACGAGCAGTACTTC.

The gene calls are TRBV10-3 and TRBJ1-2, with TRBD1 identical over 7 bases. V shed 10 bases, J shed 8 bases, and the junction held 4 bases outside the gene matches. Germline-derived CDR1 and CDR2 are ENHRY and SYGVKD. This CDR3 has 10 amino acids. The CDR3 here is CATGTVGYTF. Written as DNA, the CDR3 is TGTGCCACCGGGACAGTGGGCTACACCTTC.

The rearrangement links TRBV9 to TRBJ2-5; a possible D gene is TRBD1 (5 bases). The V end was cut by 0 bases, the J end by 9 bases, with 15 bases between. The germline V gene encodes CDR1 SGDLS and CDR2 YYNGEE. CDR3 length: 14 amino acids. CDR3 coding DNA: TGTGCCAGCAGCGTAGGGGCAGGACATCGGCCCCAGTACTTC. It encodes CASSVGAGHRPQYF.

This clonotype was counted ten times or more. This sequence joins TRBV20-1 and TRBJ2-7, with 9 nucleotides matching TRBD1. V dropped 5 bases and J dropped 5; count of bases not matched to a gene: 7. The CDR3 extends over 13 amino acids. The V gene's germline CDR1 is DFQATT and CDR2 SNEGSKA (reference sequence). The CDR3 reads CSALGQGFDEQYF. CDR3 nucleotide sequence: TGCAGTGCTTTGGGACAGGGTTTCGACGAGCAGTACTTC.

Note on this clonotype: A much larger clone sits a single nucleotide away, making a read error possible. CDR3 residues: CASSLGVQSDGYTF. The CDR3 DNA reads as TGTGCCAGCAGCTTGGGGGTACAGTCCGATGGCTACACCTTC. The chain joins TRBV7-2 to TRBJ1-2; possibly TRBD1 for D (5 bases). CDR1 and CDR2 from the germline V gene are SGHTA and FQGNSA. CDR3 length: 14 amino acids. The V end was cut by 3 bases, the J end by 6 bases, with 14 bases between.

This clonotype has a count of ten or more. This chain joins TRBV7-9 and TRBJ1-2; D gene ambiguous. The CDR3 spans 14 residues. Germline CDR1 and CDR2: SEHNR and FQNEAQ (reference sequence). The V gene lost 3 bases and the J gene lost 3 bases, with 11 bases spanning the gap. The CDR3 here is CASSLAASHYGYTF. DNA for the CDR3: TGTGCCAGCAGCTTGGCGGCGAGCCACTATGGCTACACCTTC.

Points on this clonotype: One junction end does not reproduce the germline sequence, and a read error may be involved. This chain links TRBV6-6 with TRBJ1-2; TRBD1 agrees at 7 bases. Germline values: CDR1 MNHNY, CDR2 SVGAGI (reference sequence). This CDR3 region has 14 residues. The CDR3 DNA is TGTGCCAGCAGCCGACAGGGAGGTAGCTATGGCCACACCTTC. This codes for CASSRQGGSYGHTF.

There are a few counts of this clonotype. CDR3 bases: TGTGCCAGCAGTGACTCGGCACCCTTGAACACTGAAGCTTTCTTT. Protein: CASSDSAPLNTEAFF. The rearrangement uses TRBV6-4 and TRBJ1-1; no clear D gene. There are 15 residues in the CDR3. Trimming pared 0 bases from V and 0 bases from J, leaving 8 bases between. Germline lookup yields CDR1 MRHNA and CDR2 SNTAGT.

Points on this clonotype: This may come from a read error, since a much larger clone is one base off. The chain combines TRBV15 with TRBJ2-5; D might be TRBD1 (5 bases). Germline V CDR1 and CDR2: LNHNV, YYDKDF (reference sequence). Trimming took off 0 bases at V and 1 base at J, with 15 bases between the two ends. This CDR3 spans 17 amino acids. Written as DNA, the CDR3 is TGTGCCACCAGCAGAGAAGAGGCAGGGCCTGGCCAAGAGACCCAGTACTTC. It is translated as CATSREEAGPGQETQYF.

This clonotype was recorded many times. The DNA of the CDR3 is TGTGCCAGCAGCGCACAGCCGGACTCGGAGCCCCAGCATTTT. This encodes CASSAQPDSEPQHF. The rearrangement links TRBV7-6 to TRBJ1-5; D is unclear. The CDR3 has 14 residues. Germline CDR1 reads SGHVS; CDR2 reads FNYEAQ. V lost 5 bases, J lost 8 bases, and 16 bases lay in between.

The chain recombines TRBV6-2 or TRBV6-3 with TRBJ1-2; TRBD1 is a possible D gene (5 bases). Germline CDR1 and CDR2: MNHEY and SVGEGT. This CDR3 has 15 amino acids. V was trimmed by 4 bases and J by 4 bases, leaving 16 bases between them. In DNA form, the CDR3 reads TGTGCCAGCAGTTCTCGGGGAGACGGGGGCTATGGCTACACCTTC. Its translation: CASSSRGDGGYGYTF.

This clonotype has a handful of counts. This rearrangement joins TRBV6-1 to TRBJ1-4, with D maybe TRBD1 (5 bases). V shed 5 bases and J shed 3 bases, with 16 bases lying between them. The CDR3 totals 16 residues. Germline-derived CDR1 and CDR2 are MNHNS and SASEGT. The CDR3 DNA follows: TGTGCCAGCAGTTACCACGGTGACAGTTCTAATGAAAAACTGTTTTTT. Protein product: CASSYHGDSSNEKLFF.

In the case of this clonotype: One end of the junction is discordant with germline, which a read error may explain. The chain employs TRBV4-1 and TRBJ1-5; 7 bases are shared with TRBD1. CDR3 length: 16 residues. CDR1 and CDR2 (germline): MGHRA, YSYEKL. CDR3 sequence: CASSQGTGEAGQPPHF. The DNA of the CDR3 is TGCGCCAGCAGCCAAGGTACAGGGGAGGCGGGTCAGCCCCCGCATTTT.

This clonotype was found many times. The junction differs from germline at one of its ends, possibly a read error. The chain is built from TRBV20-1 and TRBJ1-2; D gene unclear. Germline V gene data show CDR1 as DFQATT and CDR2 as SNEGSKA (reference sequence). CDR3 length equals 11 residues. CDR3 bases: TGCAGTGCTAGAGATAACCATGGCTACACCTTC. Translating gives CSARDNHGYTF.

A remark on this clonotype: At one of its ends the junction is not consistent with the germline gene, which may arise from a read error. The chain uses TRBV7-7 and TRBJ1-1; D might be TRBD1 (6 bases). Germline V gene data show CDR1 as SSHAT and CDR2 as FNYEAQ (reference sequence). The CDR3 spans 15 residues. The CDR3 loop reads CASSLGGKGSTEAFF. The CDR3 coding sequence is TGTGCTAGCAGCTTAGGGGGGAAGGGGAGCACTGAAGCTTTCTTT.

Remarks on this clonotype: The CDR3 end shows no conserved phenylalanine or tryptophan, and so a read error is likely. Because the CDR3's place on the DNA is in doubt, the DNA is left out and the CDR3 is given as listed by TCRdb. The chain recombines TRBV12-3 or TRBV12-4 with TRBJ1-1. The CDR3 extends over 13 residues, inclusive of both ends. CDR3: CASSLEVLGETFL.

This clonotype occurred once. One end of the junction fails to match germline, which may point to a read error. V gene TRBV24-1 combines with J gene TRBJ2-7, with TRBD2 matching over 10 bases. Germline-derived CDR1 and CDR2 are KGHDR and SFDVKD. The CDR3 is 15 residues long. This CDR3 reads CATSSGTSDIHEQHF. The CDR3, as DNA: TGTGCCACCAGTTCCGGGACTAGCGATATCCACGAGCAGCACTTC.

There are a few counts of this clonotype. A read error may be the cause here, since a much bigger clone is one base away. This chain joins TRBV5-6 and TRBJ1-1; D remains ambiguous. This CDR3 is 12 amino acids long. From germline, CDR1 is SGHDT and CDR2 YYEEEE. The CDR3 here is CANSWEGSRGFF. For the CDR3, the DNA is TGTGCCAACAGCTGGGAGGGCTCCCGGGGATTCTTT.

There are many counts of this clonotype. This chain joins TRBV7-3 and TRBJ2-6; D is uncertain. The CDR3 spans 15 residues. Germline V gene lookup returns CDR1 SGHTA and CDR2 FQGTGA. V dropped 6 bases and J dropped 4 bases, with 13 bases sitting between them. The CDR3 nucleotides are TGTGCCAGCAGTGATTCACGGGCGGGGGCCAACGTCCTGACTTTC. Encoded protein: CASSDSRAGANVLTF.

A note on this clonotype: This may be a read error, as it is one base from a much larger clone. The chain links TRBV10-3 to TRBJ2-7; perhaps D is TRBD1 or TRBD2 (5 bases each). The CDR3 totals 15 residues. Germline CDR1 reads ENHRY; CDR2 reads SYGVKD. V gave up 3 bases and J gave up 7 bases, with 19 bases separating them. CDR3 amino acids: CAISDLLRGRMEQYF. The CDR3 nucleotides are TGTGCCATCAGTGACCTCCTGAGGGGACGGATGGAGCAGTACTTC.